One and the same sample provided the 17 T cell receptor beta chains below, sequenced in a study of T cell changes during pregnancy in multiple sclerosis. TCRdb's copy holds only in-frame clones and misses some; the assay was immunoSEQ multiplex PCR. The data show around 65,000 clones, with approximately 90% seen just once and roughly 1.4% held by the top ten. The sample was peripheral blood, taken in the third trimester of pregnancy. These receptor sequences come from a female donor in good health, enrolled as a control in a pregnancy study.

This clone showed up just a few times. This chain links TRBV7-9 with TRBJ1-3; 9 bases match TRBD1. This CDR3 has 17 residues. After removal of 3 bases from V and 0 bases from J, the junction contained 6 bases not matched to a gene. From germline, CDR1 is SEHNR and CDR2 FQNEAQ (reference sequence). This CDR3 is CASSFRDRVFSGNTIYF. The CDR3 nucleotides read TGTGCCAGCAGCTTTCGGGACAGGGTATTCTCTGGAAACACCATATATTTT.

The sample holds one count of this clone. The V gene is TRBV7-2, the J gene TRBJ1-5; TRBD1 aligns across 7 bases. The germline V gene has CDR1 SGHTA and CDR2 FQGNSA. V lost 4 bases and J lost 4; bases outside the gene matches: 7. The CDR3 is 15 amino acids. The CDR3 nucleotides read TGTGCCAGCAGCTCTACAGGGGAAAGGAATCAGCCCCAGCATTTT. It is translated as CASSSTGERNQPQHF.

The V call is TRBV7-8, the J call TRBJ1-5; D remains ambiguous. V was pared by 2 bases and J by 1 base, with 6 bases between. The CDR3 runs to 14 residues. Germline V gene sequence: CDR1 SGHVS, CDR2 FQNEAQ. CDR3 protein: CASSLRWSNQPQHF. The CDR3 DNA reads as TGTGCCAGCAGCTTACGGTGGAGCAATCAGCCCCAGCATTTT.

The chain recombines TRBV12-5 with TRBJ2-3, with D tentatively TRBD2 (7 bases). The CDR3 length is 15 residues. Germline V gene lookup returns CDR1 LGHNT and CDR2 FRNRAP. The ends were cut back, 7 bases at V and 4 bases at J, with 18 bases in the middle. The CDR3 DNA sequence: TGTGCTAGTGCCTGGGGGGGGGCAGGGTCAGATACGCAGTATTTT. Translated, it gives CASAWGGAGSDTQYF.

This clone was recorded once. The V call is TRBV9, the J call TRBJ1-3, with D possibly TRBD1 on 6 matching bases. The CDR3 consists of 14 residues. The germline V gene encodes CDR1 SGDLS and CDR2 YYNGEE. V was cut by 3 bases and J by 4 bases, with 11 bases left in between. CDR3 sequence (DNA): TGTGCCAGCAGCGACAGGGCGAAGGGAAACACCATATATTTT. This encodes CASSDRAKGNTIYF. Variable domain in full (rest from reference TRBV9 and TRBJ1-3): DSGVTQTPKHLITATGQRVTLRCSPRSGDLSVYWYQQSLDQGLQFLIQYYNGEERAKGNILERFSAQQFPDLHSELNLSSLELGDSALYFCASSDRAKGNTIYFGEGSWLTVV.

The genes are TRBV7-9 and TRBJ1-1; 9 bases are a match to TRBD1. CDR1 SEHNR and CDR2 FQNEAQ come from the germline V gene (reference sequence). With 6 bases clipped from V and 1 base from J, the junction kept 6 bases outside the gene matches. The CDR3 is 15 amino acids. For the CDR3, the DNA is TGTGCCAGCAGTATTCCGGGACAGGGGAACACTGAAGCTTTCTTT. The encoded protein is CASSIPGQGNTEAFF.

The CDR3 protein is CASSQEPGSVQPQHF. The CDR3 DNA reads as TGCGCCAGCAGCCAAGAACCGGGTTCGGTTCAGCCCCAGCATTTT. J is TRBJ1-5 and V is TRBV4-1; no clear D gene. V lost 0 bases, J lost 6 bases, and 12 bases lay in between. CDR1 and CDR2 from the germline V gene are MGHRA and YSYEKL. This CDR3 is 15 amino acids long.

The chain carries TRBV11-2 and TRBJ2-2; D is unclear. The CDR3 extends over 16 amino acids. Trimming shortened V by 5 bases and J by 4 bases, and 17 bases separated the two germline ends. Germline values: CDR1 SGHAT, CDR2 FQNNGV. CDR3: CASSPLLKPGTGELFF. DNA for the CDR3: TGTGCCAGCAGCCCCCTTTTGAAGCCGGGCACCGGGGAGCTGTTTTTT.

This rearrangement joins TRBV7-9 to TRBJ2-3; 10 nucleotides align to TRBD1. Germline V gene sequence: CDR1 SEHNR, CDR2 FQNEAQ (reference sequence). The CDR3 has 16 amino acids. J gave up 5 bases and V 7 bases, and 12 bases lay outside the gene matches. CDR3 loop: CASTQLGQGRKDTQYF. In DNA form, the CDR3 reads TGTGCCAGCACCCAATTGGGACAGGGGAGAAAAGATACGCAGTATTTT.

The CDR3 region has the DNA TGTGCCATCGGAGAGACGACAGGGATGAACACTGAAGCTTTCTTT. Its translation: CAIGETTGMNTEAFF. The chain carries TRBV10-3 and TRBJ1-1; 7 nucleotides align to TRBD1. This CDR3 is 15 amino acids long. Germline trimming cut 8 bases from V and 0 bases from J; bases unmatched to any gene: 9. Per germline, CDR1 ENHRY and CDR2 SYGVKD.

The gene calls are TRBV2 and TRBJ2-3, with 9 bases fitting TRBD1. The CDR3 consists of 15 residues. The V gene's germline CDR1 is SNHLY and CDR2 FYNNEI. The junction had 6 bases not matched to a gene; V was cut back by 3 bases and J by 5 bases. The CDR3 sequence: CASSDGDRVVDTQYF. In DNA, the CDR3 is TGTGCCAGCAGTGATGGGGACAGGGTCGTAGATACGCAGTATTTT. The complete variable domain, with remaining parts taken from reference TRBV2 and TRBJ2-3, reads EPEVTQTPSHQVTQMGQEVILRCVPISNHLYFYWYRQILGQKVEFLVSFYNNEISEKSEIFDDQFSVERPDGSNFTLKIRSTKLEDSAMYFCASSDGDRVVDTQYFGPGTRLTVL.

V is TRBV5-1 and J is TRBJ1-1; TRBD1 matches 7 bases. V was pared by 4 bases and J by 7 bases, with 1 base of the junction left unmatched. The CDR3 runs 11 residues. The germline V gene has CDR1 SGHRS and CDR2 YFSETQ. The CDR3 protein is CASSPGGEAFF. CDR3 DNA sequence: TGCGCCAGCAGCCCAGGGGGTGAAGCTTTCTTT. The full variable domain, completed using reference TRBV5-1 and TRBJ1-1, is KAGVTQTPRYLIKTRGQQVTLSCSPISGHRSVSWYQQTPGQGLQFLFEYFSETQRNKGNFPGRFSGRQFSNSRSEMNVSTLELGDSALYLCASSPGGEAFFGQGTRLTVV.

This chain connects TRBV6-5 to TRBJ1-1, with D perhaps TRBD1 (5 bases). The CDR3 extends over 15 amino acids. Trimming took 7 bases from V and 4 from J, leaving 19 bases between them. Germline V CDR1 and CDR2: MNHEY, SVGAGI. As DNA, the CDR3 is TGTGCCAGCATTCACGAGGGAGGGGTGGTCACTGAAGCTTTCTTT. Its translation is CASIHEGGVVTEAFF.

This chain links TRBV6-5 with TRBJ2-2, with D possibly being TRBD2 (6 bases). Per the germline V gene, CDR1 is MNHEY and CDR2 is SVGAGI. V shed 7 bases and J shed 7 bases, with 7 bases lying between them. The CDR3 contains 11 residues. The CDR3 region has the DNA TGTGCCAGCAAGGGACTCGGGGAGCTGTTTTTT. Protein: CASKGLGELFF.

The chain combines TRBV6-4 with TRBJ1-6, with 9 bases lining up with TRBD1. Trimming cost V 8 bases and J 5 bases; bases outside gene matches: 4. The CDR3 spans 14 residues. Looked up from germline, CDR1 is MRHNA and CDR2 is SNTAGT. For the CDR3, the DNA is TGTGCCAGCGCCCGGGACAGGGATAATTCACCCCTCCACTTT. Translation: CASARDRDNSPLHF.

This chain connects TRBV4-3 to TRBJ1-2, with D possibly matching TRBD1 (5 bases). The CDR3 totals 16 residues. The germline gives CDR1 LGHNA, CDR2 YSLEER. V shed 1 base and J shed 5 bases, with 17 bases lying between them. CDR3 region: CASSQAQGLSPYGYTF. CDR3 DNA sequence: TGCGCCAGCAGCCAAGCTCAGGGCTTATCCCCTTATGGCTACACCTTC.

The CDR3 DNA reads TGTGCCAGCCAACAGGGTGGCTATGGCTACACCTTC. Translation gives CASQQGGYGYTF. The chain carries TRBV2 and TRBJ1-2; weak D call: TRBD1 (6 bases). The CDR3 spans 12 residues. CDR1 and CDR2 from the germline V gene are SNHLY and FYNNEI. The V end lost 8 bases, the J end lost 4 bases, and 11 bases lay between the germline ends.